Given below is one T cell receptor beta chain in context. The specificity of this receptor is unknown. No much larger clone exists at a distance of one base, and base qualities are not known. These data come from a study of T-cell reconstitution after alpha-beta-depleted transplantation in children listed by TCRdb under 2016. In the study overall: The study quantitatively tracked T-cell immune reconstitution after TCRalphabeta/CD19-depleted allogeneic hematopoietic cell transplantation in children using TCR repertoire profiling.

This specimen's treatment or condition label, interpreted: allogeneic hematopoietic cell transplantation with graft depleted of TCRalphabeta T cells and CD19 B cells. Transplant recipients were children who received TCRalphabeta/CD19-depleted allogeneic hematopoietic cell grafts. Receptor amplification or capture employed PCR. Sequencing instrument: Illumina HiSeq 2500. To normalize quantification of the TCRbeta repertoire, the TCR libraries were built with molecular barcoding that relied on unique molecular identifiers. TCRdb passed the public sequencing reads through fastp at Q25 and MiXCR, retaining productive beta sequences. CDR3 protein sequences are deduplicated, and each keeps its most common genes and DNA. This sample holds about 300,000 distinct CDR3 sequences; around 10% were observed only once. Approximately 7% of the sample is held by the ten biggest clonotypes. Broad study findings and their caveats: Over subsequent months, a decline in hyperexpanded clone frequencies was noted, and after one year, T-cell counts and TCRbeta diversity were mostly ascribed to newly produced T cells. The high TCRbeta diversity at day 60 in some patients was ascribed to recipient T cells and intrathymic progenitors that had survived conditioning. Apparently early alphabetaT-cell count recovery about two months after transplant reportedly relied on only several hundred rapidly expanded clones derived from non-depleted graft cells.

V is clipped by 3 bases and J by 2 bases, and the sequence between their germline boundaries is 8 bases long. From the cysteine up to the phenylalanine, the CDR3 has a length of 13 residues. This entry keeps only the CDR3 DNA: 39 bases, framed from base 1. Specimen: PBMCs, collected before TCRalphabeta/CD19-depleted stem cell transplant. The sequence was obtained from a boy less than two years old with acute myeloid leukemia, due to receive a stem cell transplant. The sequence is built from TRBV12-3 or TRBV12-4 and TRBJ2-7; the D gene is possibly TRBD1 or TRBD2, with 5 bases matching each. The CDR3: CASSFLGAYEQYF. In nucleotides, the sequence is TGTGCCAGCAGTTTTTTGGGGGCCTACGAGCAGTACTTC.